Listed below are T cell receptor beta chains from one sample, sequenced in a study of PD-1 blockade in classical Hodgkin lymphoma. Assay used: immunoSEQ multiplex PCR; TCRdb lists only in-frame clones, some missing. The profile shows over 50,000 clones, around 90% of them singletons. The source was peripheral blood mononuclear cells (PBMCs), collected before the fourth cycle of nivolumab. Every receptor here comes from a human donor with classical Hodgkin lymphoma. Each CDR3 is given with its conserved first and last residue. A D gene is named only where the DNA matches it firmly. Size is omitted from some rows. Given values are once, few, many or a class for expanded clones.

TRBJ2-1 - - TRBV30 TGTGCCTGGAGCGGTGAGGTTGAGCAGTTCTTC CAWSGEVEQFF
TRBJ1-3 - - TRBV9 TGTGCCAGCACCTCGGCTTCTGGAAACACCATATATTTT CASTSASGNTIYF
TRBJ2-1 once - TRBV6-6 TGTGCCAGCACCCATGGGGCCCCCCAAGTGATCTTC CASTHGAPQVIF
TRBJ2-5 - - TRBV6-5 TGTGCCAGCAGTCGGGGCCAAGAGACCCAGTACTTC CASSRGQETQYF
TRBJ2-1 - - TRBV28 TGTGCCAGCAGTTTCCCATGGGGAACCTACAATGAGCAGTTCTTC CASSFPWGTYNEQFF
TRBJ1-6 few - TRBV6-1 TGTGCCAGCAGCCTCCCTTTTACTTCACCCCTCCACTTT CASSLPFTSPLHF
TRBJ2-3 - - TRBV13 TGTGCCAGCAGCTCCCGGGGCCTTAGGACAGATACGCAGTATTTT CASSSRGLRTDTQYF
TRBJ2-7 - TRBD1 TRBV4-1 TGCGCCAGCAGCCAAGCGACAGGGGAATCCTACGAGCAGTACTTC CASSQATGESYEQYF
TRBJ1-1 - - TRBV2 TGTGCCAGCTTCACAGTGTCAAGGGGGAACACTGAAGCTTTCTTT CASFTVSRGNTEAFF
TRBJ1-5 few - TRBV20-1 TGCAGTGCTAGAGATAATCAGCCCCAGCATTTT CSARDNQPQHF
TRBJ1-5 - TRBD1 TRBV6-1 TGTGCCAGCAGTGCCTCACCGGGACAGGGTACAGTTTATAGCAATCAGCCCCAGCATTTT CASSASPGQGTVYSNQPQHF
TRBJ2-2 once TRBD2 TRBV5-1 TGCGCCAGCACCCCACTAGCGGGGGGAGGCGGGGAGCTGTTTTTT CASTPLAGGGGELFF
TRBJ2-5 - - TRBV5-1 TGCGCCAGCAGCTTGGTGGCAGACCAAGAGACCCAGTACTTC CASSLVADQETQYF
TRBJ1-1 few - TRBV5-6 TGTGCCAGCAGCTTGTTGTACACTGAAGCTTTCTTT CASSLLYTEAFF
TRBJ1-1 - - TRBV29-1 TGCAGCGCCTGGGGGAACACTGAAGCTTTCTTT CSAWGNTEAFF
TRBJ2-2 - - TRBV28 TGTGCCAGCAGCGGACCGAGGTTCACCGGGGAGCTGTTTTTT CASSGPRFTGELFF
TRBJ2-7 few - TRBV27 TGTGCCAGCAGTTGGAGGGGCGGCGGCGAGCAGTACTTC CASSWRGGGEQYF
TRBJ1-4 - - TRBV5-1 TGCGCCAGCAGCTTGTTGGGTGCAACTAATGAAAAACTGTTTTTT CASSLLGATNEKLFF
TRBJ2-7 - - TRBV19 TGTGCCAGTAGTATAGCCCTTGTTACGGCAGTCTCCCCATACGAGCAGTACTTC CASSIALVTAVSPYEQYF
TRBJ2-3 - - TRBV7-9 TGTGCCAGCAGCTTAGAGGGGCCAGATACGCAGTATTTT CASSLEGPDTQYF
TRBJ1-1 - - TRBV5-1 TGCGCCAGCAGCGTCACTGGGTACACTGAAGCTTTCTTT CASSVTGYTEAFF
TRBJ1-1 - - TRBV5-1 TGCGCCAGCAGCACCGCCTCGGGGAACACTGAAGCTTTCTTT CASSTASGNTEAFF
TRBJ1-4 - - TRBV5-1 TGCGCCAGCAGCTTCCTGGGGGGCCAGAATGAAAAACTGTTTTTT CASSFLGGQNEKLFF
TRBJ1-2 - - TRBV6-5 TGTGCCAGCACTATCCGCCCCTACTATGGCTACACCTTC CASTIRPYYGYTF
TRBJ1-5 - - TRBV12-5 TGTGCTAGTGGTTTGCGAGACAGATCCAATCAGCCCCAGCATTTT CASGLRDRSNQPQHF
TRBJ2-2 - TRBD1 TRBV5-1 TGCGCCAGCAGCTTAGGGGACAGGGGCACCGGGGAGCTGTTTTTT CASSLGDRGTGELFF
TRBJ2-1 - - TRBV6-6 TGTGCCAGCAGTTACGTTTTCCACAATGAGCAGTTCTTC CASSYVFHNEQFF
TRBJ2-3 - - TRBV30 TGTGCCTGGAGTAAGGTGCAGCTAGCCACAGATACGCAGTATTTT CAWSKVQLATDTQYF
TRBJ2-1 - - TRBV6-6 TGTGCCAGTTGGGGCCAGACCTACAATGAGCAGTTCTTC CASWGQTYNEQFF
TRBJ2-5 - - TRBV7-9 TGTGCCAGCAGCGAGAGGACAGATCAAGAGACCCAGTACTTC CASSERTDQETQYF
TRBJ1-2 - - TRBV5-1 TGCGCCAGCAGTTCGGACGGGATTTATGGCTACACCTTC CASSSDGIYGYTF
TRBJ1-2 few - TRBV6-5 TGTGCCAGCAGACGCGCCGGGACAAGGGAGGAAGGCTACACCTTC CASRRAGTREEGYTF
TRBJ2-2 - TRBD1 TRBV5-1 TGCGCCAGCAGCGGGCAGGGGGACACCGGGGAGCTGTTTTTT CASSGQGDTGELFF
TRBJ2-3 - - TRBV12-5 TGTGCTAGTGCCACCTCGGGAGGGGGCTCCGGCGCAGATACGCAGTATTTT CASATSGGGSGADTQYF
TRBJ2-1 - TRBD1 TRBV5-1 TGCGCCAGCAGCCCGGACAGGAACAATGAGCAGTTCTTC CASSPDRNNEQFF
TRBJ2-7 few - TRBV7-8 TGTGCCAGCAGCTTAGTACAGCAGTACGAGCAGTACTTC CASSLVQQYEQYF
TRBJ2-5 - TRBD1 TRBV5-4 TGTGCCAGCAGCTTATTCGGACAGGGAGGTGGAGAGACCCAGTACTTC CASSLFGQGGGETQYF
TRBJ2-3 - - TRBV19 TGTGCCAGTAGTATAGCTGACTCCCTGGATACGCAGTATTTT CASSIADSLDTQYF
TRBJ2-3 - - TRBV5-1 TGCGCCAGCAGCGCAACGGGGGGCCGGGGAGATACGCAGTATTTT CASSATGGRGDTQYF
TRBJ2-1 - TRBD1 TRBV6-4 TGTGCCAGCAGTGACTCGGACAGGGGGCAGAATCCTAATGAGCAGTTCTTC CASSDSDRGQNPNEQFF
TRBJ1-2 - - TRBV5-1 TGCGCCAGCAGCTTAGACGGGACTTACGGGGACACCTTC CASSLDGTYGDTF
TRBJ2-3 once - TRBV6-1 TGTGCCAGCATCGTAGTGGGCGGTGCGCAGTATTTT CASIVVGGAQYF
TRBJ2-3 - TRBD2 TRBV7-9 TGTGCCAGCAGCTTTGCTAGCGGGGGGGCAGATACGCAGTATTTT CASSFASGGADTQYF
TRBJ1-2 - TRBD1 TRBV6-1 TGTGCCAGCAGGAGCTTGGACAGGGCCGAGGGGGGCTACACCTTC CASRSLDRAEGGYTF
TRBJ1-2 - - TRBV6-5 TGTGCCAGCAGTCAACGGGACCAGAGGGGCTACACCTTC CASSQRDQRGYTF
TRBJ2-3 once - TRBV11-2 TGTGCCAGCAGCTTAGACCTTAGCACAGATACGCAGTATTTT CASSLDLSTDTQYF
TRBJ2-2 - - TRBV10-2 TGCGCCAGCAGTGACCCAGGAGGGCCGAACACCGGGGAGCTGTTTTTT CASSDPGGPNTGELFF